This is a list of T cell receptor beta chains from one sample in a study of blood T cells in healthy people across ages. A single record per CDR3 protein comes from TCRdb applying MiXCR to the 5' RACE reads. The table has under 1,000,000 distinct CDR3 sequences, roughly 35% seen once. Sequencing was performed on blood. The source of these receptors is a man aged 18 to 29 in good health. Each CDR3 is given with its conserved first and last residue. Fields, in order: J gene, V gene, CDR3 protein.

. | TRBV4-3 | CASSQVLGTGSYEQYF
TRBJ2-5 | TRBV12-3/TRBV12-4 | CASSLQGEQTQYF
TRBJ2-1 | TRBV2 | CASSEARGLAGGNEQFF
TRBJ1-2 | TRBV10-3 | CAISAKTGQAGGYTF
. | TRBV6-2/TRBV6-3 | CASSWAGTSGGRSYNEQYF
TRBJ2-1 | TRBV20-1 | CSASLLAGGSNEQFF
TRBJ2-2 | TRBV5-1 | CASSPLGGSTGELFF
TRBJ1-4 | TRBV20-1 | CSARDLGQWEKLFF
TRBJ2-3 | TRBV20-1 | CSAREFVSTDTQYF
TRBJ1-2 | TRBV12-3/TRBV12-4 | CASSLKGRWGYTF
TRBJ2-7 | TRBV30 | CAWSGVTGASYEQYF
TRBJ2-1 | TRBV6-1 | CASQRDARHQSSYNEQFF
TRBJ2-3 | TRBV7-3 | CASSLGSSGGTDTQYF
TRBJ2-1 | TRBV20-1 | CSARAFMFGGGNDNEQFF
TRBJ2-3 | TRBV6-5 | CASSDTSEDTQYF
TRBJ2-5 | TRBV4-3 | CASSPFLGTGQETQYF
TRBJ2-3 | TRBV20-1 | CSAKRSGNTDTQYF
TRBJ2-1 | TRBV27 | CASSSREANEQFF
TRBJ2-5 | TRBV2 | CASNHRTGWQETQYF
TRBJ2-5 | TRBV7-2 | CASSLATDRGKTQYF
TRBJ1-4 | TRBV20-1 | CSARKPGQDNEKLFF
TRBJ1-2 | TRBV5-1 | CASSLEGPPNYGYTF
TRBJ2-2 | TRBV7-2 | CASSQTGTRNTGELFF
TRBJ2-4 | TRBV20-1 | CSAREGLGKNIQYF
TRBJ2-5 | TRBV5-1 | CASRRDFQETQYF
TRBJ2-6 | TRBV4-3 | CASSQVTASGANVLTF
TRBJ2-3 | TRBV11-2 | CASSPRTRNTDTQYF
TRBJ2-1 | TRBV2 | CASSGRAGTYNEQFF
TRBJ2-7 | TRBV7-9 | CAGSSLDSYEQYF
TRBJ2-1 | TRBV6-2/TRBV6-3 | CASTLDREALNEQFF
TRBJ2-3 | TRBV7-9 | CASRFLSQSTDTQYF
TRBJ1-5 | TRBV20-1 | CSGTGGGNQPQHF
TRBJ2-6 | TRBV4-2 | CASSQDLLSGANVLTF
TRBJ2-3 | TRBV12-3/TRBV12-4 | CASTKGPGRPDTQYF
TRBJ2-7 | TRBV6-5 | CASSPKDSTYEQYF
TRBJ1-5 | TRBV27 | CASSPIGTGLWQPQHF
TRBJ2-2 | TRBV7-2 | CASSPGQRFNTGELFF
TRBJ2-5 | TRBV5-6 | CASSGLTADHYNEQYF
TRBJ1-2 | TRBV7-2 | CASRMAQSDGYTF
TRBJ1-5 | TRBV14 | CASSQARGPQHF